This T cell receptor (beta chain) was identified in a study of control samples from healthy donors and cancer patients. This clone was counted once. The protocol was immunoSEQ multiplex PCR, while the TCRdb copy is restricted to in-frame clones and leaves out a portion. The sample lists approximately 140,000 clones; more than 80% were seen once. In germline, CDR1 is SGHTA, CDR2 FQGNSA. J was trimmed by 5 bases and V by 5 bases; bases with no gene match: 7. CDR3 length: 14 amino acids. The TCR comes from a young man in good health. This chain links TRBV7-2 with TRBJ2-7; 9 nucleotides agree with TRBD1. Sequenced input: blood. The CDR3 DNA reads as TGTGCCAGCAGCGGCGGGACAGGGAGGCACGAGCAGTACTTC. As protein: CASSGGTGRHEQYF.